Listed below are T cell receptor beta chains from one sample, sequenced in a study of blood T cell repertoires in COVID-19. The assay was immunoSEQ multiplex PCR, and TCRdb's table has in-frame clones only and misses some. The profile covers around 180,000 clones, with approximately 90% appearing a single time and roughly 24% taken by the ten largest. The specimen sequenced was peripheral blood. The receptors originated from a man in his sixties with acute or convalescent COVID-19. Each CDR3 is given with its conserved first and last residue. A D gene is named only where the DNA matches it firmly. Where a row states a size, it is once, few, many or the class of an expanded clone; other rows omit it.

d_gene	v_gene	abundance	j_gene	CDR3nt	CDR3aa
TRBD1	TRBV5-4	-	TRBJ1-2	TGTGCCAGCAGCCCGTTGACAGGGGGCTATGGCTACACCTTC	CASSPLTGGYGYTF
TRBD2	TRBV7-6	-	TRBJ2-3	TGTGCCAGCAGCTTGGCGGGGGGGGTCACAGATACGCAGTATTTT	CASSLAGGVTDTQYF
-	TRBV11-3	-	TRBJ1-5	TGTGCCAGCAGCCGGGGGGAGGATCAGCCCCAGCATTTT	CASSRGEDQPQHF
-	TRBV4-1	-	TRBJ1-4	TGCGCCAGCAGCCAAGAGAGGAAACTGTTTTTT	CASSQERKLFF
-	TRBV5-4	-	TRBJ1-2	TGTGCCAGCAGCACAGAAGGGGGAACTAACTATGGCTACACCTTC	CASSTEGGTNYGYTF
-	TRBV27	-	TRBJ2-7	TGTGCCAGCAGGCCAGGCTACTCCGTTGGCGAGCAGTACTTC	CASRPGYSVGEQYF
-	TRBV18	-	TRBJ1-5	TGTGCCAGCTCACCACCAGGGGGGGCATTACAGCCCCAGCATTTT	CASSPPGGALQPQHF
TRBD2	TRBV11-3	-	TRBJ2-7	TGTGCCAGCAGCCTAGCGGGGGGGACCTACGAGCAGTACTTC	CASSLAGGTYEQYF
-	TRBV7-9	-	TRBJ1-4	TGTGCCAGCAGCGCCGACAGCCTCAATGAAAAACTGTTTTTT	CASSADSLNEKLFF
-	TRBV6-4	-	TRBJ1-1	TGTGCCAGCAGTGTATTGGCAGGGGACACTGAAGCTTTCTTT	CASSVLAGDTEAFF
TRBD1	TRBV7-9	-	TRBJ1-4	TGTGCCAGCAGCCAACTACCTGGACAGGACGAAAAACTGTTTTTT	CASSQLPGQDEKLFF
TRBD1	TRBV9	once	TRBJ1-1	TGTGCCAGCAGCGTGACGGGAGGGGGCAGGACGGTGAACACTGAAGCTTTCTTT	CASSVTGGGRTVNTEAFF
TRBD1	TRBV5-1	-	TRBJ2-5	TGCGCCAGCAGCTCTGGGACAGCGGCGCCGGAGACCCAGTACTTC	CASSSGTAAPETQYF
TRBD1	TRBV4-1	once	TRBJ1-6	TGCGCCAGCAGCCTATTTGGGACAGGGGATTCACCCCTCCACTTT	CASSLFGTGDSPLHF
-	TRBV5-4	once	TRBJ2-1	TGTGCCAGCAGCCTCAACAGGCTCTCCTACAATGAGCAGTTCTTC	CASSLNRLSYNEQFF
TRBD1	TRBV6-5	few	TRBJ2-2	TGTGCCAGCCGGACAGGGTCGAACACCGGGGAGCTGTTTTTT	CASRTGSNTGELFF
TRBD1	TRBV5-1	-	TRBJ1-6	TGCGCCAGCAGCGGGACTGGACAGGGCAATTCACCCCTCCACTTT	CASSGTGQGNSPLHF
-	TRBV3-1/TRBV3-2	-	TRBJ2-5	TGTGCCAGCAGCCAAGGCGGGGAGACCCAGTACTTC	CASSQGGETQYF
-	TRBV19	-	TRBJ1-2	TGTGCCAGTAGTATAGCTTGGGGGGATGGCTACACCTTC	CASSIAWGDGYTF
-	TRBV24-1	few	TRBJ2-2	TGTGCCACCAGTGACAACAGGGTCACGAACACCGGGGAGCTGTTTTTT	CATSDNRVTNTGELFF
-	TRBV11-2	-	TRBJ1-2	TGTGCCAGCAGCTTTCGGGGAGATGGCTACACCTTC	CASSFRGDGYTF
-	TRBV30	-	TRBJ1-5	TGTGCCTGGAACAGGGTGGCGGGCAATCAGCCCCAGCATTTT	CAWNRVAGNQPQHF